The 32 T cell receptor beta chains below come from one sample, sequenced in a study of STAT5B mutations in CD4+ large granular lymphocyte leukemia (dated by TCRdb to between 2021 and 2024). Receptors were amplified or captured by the immunoSEQ multiplex PCR assay. TCRdb carries this immuneACCESS record with in-frame sequences only. Its versions omit some clonotypes, under half of them owing to an unresolved V gene in the studies checked, with the rest unexplained. The sample table holds about 37,000 clones, of which 68% were seen once. The top ten hold 1.5% to 2% of the sample. Material for sequencing was CD4+ T cells from blood buffy coats. These receptors were obtained from a human donor in good health.

The rearrangement uses TRBV6-5 and TRBJ1-2; 9 bases map to TRBD1. V shed 0 bases, J shed 9 bases, and the junction held 5 bases outside the gene matches. The CDR3 extends over 14 amino acids. Germline V gives CDR1 MNHEY, CDR2 SVGAGI. CDR3 nucleotide sequence: TGTGCCAGCAGTTACTCTGGGACAGGGTATAGCTACACCTTC. This codes for CASSYSGTGYSYTF.

This clone came up once. The rearrangement links TRBV10-3 to TRBJ2-2; 8 bases map to TRBD1. From germline, CDR1 is ENHRY and CDR2 SYGVKD. The ends lost 6 bases at V and 2 bases at J; junction bases unmatched: 2. CDR3 length: 14 residues. The CDR3 bases are TGTGCCATCAGCGGGACAGGCAACACCGGGGAGCTGTTTTTT. This codes for CAISGTGNTGELFF.

The V gene is TRBV7-9, the J gene TRBJ2-7; the D gene is possibly TRBD2 (5 bases). Trimming removed 5 bases at V and 7 bases at J, with 18 bases between. The CDR3 sequence is 14 residues long. CDR1 SEHNR and CDR2 FQNEAQ come from the germline V gene (reference sequence). The CDR3 DNA follows: TGTGCCAGCAGCCCTGCCTCGACTATCTCAGAGCAGTACTTC. Its protein product is CASSPASTISEQYF.

The chain uses TRBV6-5 and TRBJ2-6; D uncertain. The CDR3 contains 15 residues. The V end was cut by 0 bases, the J end by 2 bases, with 5 bases between. Per the germline V gene, CDR1 is MNHEY and CDR2 is SVGAGI. The CDR3 protein is CASSYSPAGANVLTF. The CDR3 region has the DNA TGTGCCAGCAGTTACTCACCAGCTGGGGCCAACGTCCTGACTTTC.

The rearrangement links TRBV5-1 to TRBJ1-2, with D maybe TRBD1 (6 bases). The CDR3 contains 16 residues. Germline assignment: CDR1 SGHRS and CDR2 YFSETQ. The germline V and J ends were trimmed by 4 bases and 7 bases, with 23 bases remaining between them. CDR3: CASSQRGGLGTSGYTF. As DNA, the CDR3 is TGCGCCAGCAGCCAAAGGGGGGGCCTGGGGACTAGTGGCTACACCTTC.

The chain couples TRBV6-5 to TRBJ2-1; D remains ambiguous. CDR1 and CDR2 from the germline V gene are MNHEY and SVGAGI. The ends were cut back, 6 bases at V and 6 bases at J, with 12 bases in the middle. This CDR3 is 13 amino acids long. The CDR3 sequence: CASRHRPGNEQFF. In DNA, the CDR3 is TGTGCCAGCAGACACCGACCAGGCAATGAGCAGTTCTTC.

This clone was detected a few times. The genes are TRBV14 and TRBJ2-1, with 9 bases that match TRBD1. The CDR3 runs 12 residues. After removal of 9 bases from V and 7 bases from J, the junction contained 4 bases not matched to a gene. Germline values: CDR1 SGHDN, CDR2 FVKESK. This chain's CDR3 is CARRDRVNEQFF. In DNA form, the CDR3 reads TGTGCCAGACGGGACAGGGTGAATGAGCAGTTCTTC.

This rearrangement joins TRBV21-1 to TRBJ2-1; the table's D call of TRBD2 was not tested on the DNA. TRBV21-1 is tagged as a pseudogene. The CDR3 covers 15 residues. The CDR3 loop is CASSIKRGPDNEQFF. In nucleotides, the CDR3 is TGTGCCAGCAGCATCAAGCGGGGGCCCGACAATGAGCAGTTCTTC.

This sequence joins TRBV15 and TRBJ2-1; D possibly corresponds to TRBD2 (7 bases). Germline CDR1 and CDR2: LNHNV and YYDKDF (reference sequence). V was clipped by 4 bases and J by 2 bases, with 18 bases between them. This CDR3 is built from 17 residues. CDR3 loop: CATSKKVGGRTYNEQFF. For the CDR3, the DNA is TGTGCCACCAGCAAGAAGGTGGGGGGGCGAACCTACAATGAGCAGTTCTTC. The full variable domain, with the rest looked up from reference TRBV15 and TRBJ2-1, is DAMVIQNPRYQVTQFGKPVTLSCSQTLNHNVMYWYQQKSSQAPKLLFHYYDKDFNNEADTPDNFQSRRPNTSFCFLDIRSPGLGDTAMYLCATSKKVGGRTYNEQFFGPGTRLTVL.

The chain is built from TRBV11-2 and TRBJ1-6, with a possible D match to TRBD1 (6 bases). V lost 1 base to trimming and J lost 7 bases, with 11 bases between them. The CDR3 has 15 amino acids. Germline V gene sequence: CDR1 SGHAT, CDR2 FQNNGV. As DNA, the CDR3 is TGTGCCAGCAGCTTAGCAGGGGCACAGAATTCACCCCTCCACTTT. Amino acids: CASSLAGAQNSPLHF.

V is TRBV5-8 and J is TRBJ1-2, with D unresolved. Germline V gene lookup returns CDR1 SGHTS and CDR2 YDEGEE. Trimming cost V 4 bases and J 6 bases, with 10 bases left between them. CDR3 length: 12 amino acids. The CDR3 DNA is TGTGCCAGCAGCCCTAGGACGGATGGCTACACCTTC. It yields the protein CASSPRTDGYTF.

The V gene is TRBV7-3, the J gene TRBJ1-3; TRBD1 matches 7 bases. J lost 4 bases, V lost 3 bases, and 0 bases had no gene match. Per the germline V gene, CDR1 is SGHTA and CDR2 is FQGTGA. This CDR3 region has 13 residues. CDR3 nucleotides: TGTGCCAGCAGCTTGGACAGGGGAAACACCATATATTTT. It yields the protein CASSLDRGNTIYF. Using reference TRBV7-3 and TRBJ1-3 for the parts outside the CDR3, the full variable domain is GAGVSQTPSNKVTEKGKYVELRCDPISGHTALYWYRQSLGQGPEFLIYFQGTGAADDSGLPNDRFFAVRPEGSVSTLKIQRTERGDSAVYLCASSLDRGNTIYFGEGSWLTVV.

There are a few counts of this clone. The chain couples TRBV6-1 to TRBJ2-7; perhaps TRBD2 as D (5 bases). The V and J ends lost 0 bases and 9 bases respectively, with 12 bases between them. The length of the CDR3 is 13 residues. CDR1 MNHNS and CDR2 SASEGT come from the germline V gene. CDR3: CASSEAPAGGQYF. The CDR3 nucleotides read TGTGCCAGCAGTGAAGCGCCCGCGGGCGGGCAGTACTTC.

This clone was seen once. The chain recombines TRBV6-5 with TRBJ1-2, with 7 bases identical to TRBD1. With 0 bases clipped from V and 6 bases from J, the junction kept 7 bases outside the gene matches. The germline V gene has CDR1 MNHEY and CDR2 SVGAGI. The CDR3 length is 15 residues. Here the CDR3 reads CASSYSSRGGNGYTF. The CDR3 DNA follows: TGTGCCAGCAGTTACTCCTCCAGGGGGGGGAATGGCTACACCTTC.

This rearrangement joins TRBV25-1 to TRBJ2-3; TRBD1 agrees at 8 bases. CDR3 length: 16 residues. Germline CDR1 reads MGHDK; CDR2 reads SYGVNS. The ends lost 3 bases at V and 3 bases at J; junction bases unmatched: 8. The CDR3 here is CASSERFGQGTDTQYF. In nucleotides, the CDR3 is TGTGCCAGCAGTGAGCGCTTCGGACAGGGTACAGATACGCAGTATTTT.

The chain couples TRBV7-9 to TRBJ2-6, with D possibly being TRBD2 (6 bases). Per germline, CDR1 SEHNR and CDR2 FQNEAQ (reference sequence). This CDR3 spans 16 amino acids. The V gene lost 8 bases and the J gene lost 0 bases, with 14 bases spanning the gap. CDR3 region: CASPLRESSGANVLTF. The CDR3 coding sequence is TGTGCCAGCCCCTTGCGGGAAAGCTCTGGGGCCAACGTCCTGACTTTC.

This clone turned up a few times. The chain combines TRBV19 with TRBJ1-3, with a weak D call TRBD1 (6 bases). Trimming removed 5 bases at V and 3 bases at J, with 17 bases between. The CDR3 contains 16 residues. Germline lookup yields CDR1 LNHDA and CDR2 SQIVND (reference sequence). CDR3 sequence (DNA): TGTGCCAGTAGTCTGGACAGTTTCTCATATGGAAACACCATATATTTT. It yields the protein CASSLDSFSYGNTIYF.

V gene TRBV6-5 combines with J gene TRBJ1-2; the D gene is possibly TRBD1 (5 bases). With 0 bases removed from V and 4 bases from J, the gap between germline ends came to 12 bases. Germline V lookup: CDR1 MNHEY, CDR2 SVGAGI. This CDR3 is built from 15 residues. The CDR3 sequence: CASSYSTGGSYGYTF. The DNA for the CDR3 is TGTGCCAGCAGTTACTCGACTGGGGGGAGCTATGGCTACACCTTC.

The chain uses TRBV19 and TRBJ1-4; D is undetermined. V dropped 4 bases and J dropped 0 bases, with 9 bases sitting between them. The germline V gene has CDR1 LNHDA and CDR2 SQIVND (reference sequence). CDR3 length: 15 residues. CDR3 residues: CASSTDGATNEKLFF. Written as DNA, the CDR3 is TGTGCCAGTAGTACGGACGGTGCAACTAATGAAAAACTGTTTTTT.

The rearrangement links TRBV5-1 to TRBJ2-1, with 12 bases matching TRBD2. The V gene's germline CDR1 is SGHRS and CDR2 YFSETQ. The CDR3 contains 17 residues. V dropped 3 bases and J dropped 7; count of bases not matched to a gene: 11. CDR3 region: CASSWSSGTSGRNEQFF. The CDR3 DNA reads TGCGCCAGCAGCTGGTCTTCCGGGACTAGCGGGCGGAATGAGCAGTTCTTC.

This clone has a single count. The rearrangement uses TRBV9 and TRBJ2-2; weak D call: TRBD1 (6 bases). Trimming cost V 2 bases and J 1 base, with 9 bases left between them. Germline V CDR1 and CDR2: SGDLS, YYNGEE. This CDR3 contains 15 residues. The CDR3 region has the DNA TGTGCCAGCAGCGTGGACAGAAAGAACACCGGGGAGCTGTTTTTT. Translating it yields CASSVDRKNTGELFF.

The gene calls are TRBV4-3 and TRBJ1-1; D gene unclear. The ends were cut back, 2 bases at V and 0 bases at J, with 4 bases in the middle. The CDR3 spans 13 residues. Germline V gives CDR1 LGHNA, CDR2 YSLEER. This CDR3 is CASSQSLNTEAFF. The CDR3 nucleotides are TGCGCCAGCAGCCAATCGTTGAACACTGAAGCTTTCTTT.

The gene calls are TRBV28 and TRBJ1-1; 7 bases are a match to TRBD1. The V gene's germline CDR1 is MDHEN and CDR2 SYDVKM. Losses at the gene ends were 9 bases for V and 11 bases for J; bases not matched to a gene: 12. This CDR3 region has 12 residues. As DNA, the CDR3 is TGTGCCAGTAATCAGATTGAGGGGGCTGCTTTCTTT. Translating it yields CASNQIEGAAFF.

V and J are TRBV6-5 and TRBJ2-1, with D uncertain. This CDR3 region has 15 residues. Germline CDR1 reads MNHEY; CDR2 reads SVGAGI. Trimming removed 6 bases at V and 2 bases at J, with 14 bases between. CDR3 in DNA: TGTGCCAGCAGATCACACCAGTCCCCCTACAATGAGCAGTTCTTC. This gives the protein CASRSHQSPYNEQFF.

The gene calls are TRBV7-8 and TRBJ2-7; D remains ambiguous. Germline V CDR1 and CDR2: SGHVS, FQNEAQ. This CDR3 is 12 amino acids long. Trimming removed 1 base from V and 6 bases from J, with 7 bases in between. The CDR3: CASSLGGREQYF. CDR3 DNA sequence: TGTGCCAGCAGCTTAGGCGGTCGCGAGCAGTACTTC.

The rearrangement joins TRBV25-1 to TRBJ2-2; 7 positions match TRBD2. CDR3 length equals 12 residues. V shed 9 bases and J 7 bases; nucleotides not matched to a gene: 5. The V gene's germline CDR1 is MGHDK and CDR2 SYGVNS. The CDR3 loop is CASSAGIGELFF. The CDR3 nucleotides are TGTGCCAGTTCAGCGGGGATCGGGGAGCTGTTTTTT.

The genes are TRBV19 and TRBJ1-4; no firm D call. V was trimmed by 4 bases and J by 0 bases, leaving 9 bases between them. CDR1 and CDR2 (germline): LNHDA, SQIVND (reference sequence). This CDR3 is built from 15 residues. CDR3 amino acids: CASSTQSSTNEKLFF. In nucleotides, the CDR3 is TGTGCCAGTAGTACGCAATCTTCAACTAATGAAAAACTGTTTTTT.

A few counts support this clone. This sequence joins TRBV10-1 and TRBJ1-1, with D tentatively TRBD1 (5 bases). The CDR3 consists of 12 residues. Trimming shortened V by 3 bases and J by 5 bases, and 7 bases separated the two germline ends. The germline CDR1 and CDR2 sequences are WNHNN and SYGVQD (reference sequence). CDR3 region: CASSDGGTEAFF. The CDR3 DNA sequence: TGCGCCAGCAGTGATGGGGGGACTGAAGCTTTCTTT.

The chain is built from TRBV5-4 and TRBJ2-5; the match to TRBD2 covers 7 bases. This CDR3 is built from 15 residues. CDR1 and CDR2 from the germline V gene are SGHNT and YYREEE (reference sequence). V gave up 0 bases and J gave up 4 bases; unmatched junction bases: 6. DNA for the CDR3: TGTGCCAGCAGCTTGGGACTAGCTGAGGGAGAGACCCAGTACTTC. Translation gives CASSLGLAEGETQYF.

The J gene is TRBJ2-2, the V gene TRBV2; a possible D gene is TRBD1 (6 bases). Per the germline V gene, CDR1 is SNHLY and CDR2 is FYNNEI. V shed 6 bases and J shed 7 bases, with 15 bases lying between them. The CDR3 spans 14 residues. The CDR3 DNA sequence: TGTGCCAGCAGACCTACAGGGTTTGTCGGGGAGCTGTTTTTT. Its translation is CASRPTGFVGELFF.

This clone appeared a single time. The chain carries TRBV6-6 and TRBJ2-1, with no clear D. CDR1 MNHNY and CDR2 SVGAGI come from the germline V gene (reference sequence). This CDR3 is 14 amino acids long. V lost 2 bases, J lost 5 bases, and 10 bases lay in between. CDR3 region: CASSYALKDNEQFF. In DNA, the CDR3 is TGTGCCAGCAGTTACGCGCTAAAAGACAATGAGCAGTTCTTC.

The chain couples TRBV29-1 to TRBJ1-1, with 9 bases identical to TRBD1. Germline CDR1 SQVTM, CDR2 ANQGSEA. This CDR3 region has 14 residues. V lost 8 bases to trimming and J lost 2 bases; unmatched junction nucleotides: 9. CDR3 coding DNA: TGCAGCATCCGACAGGGGGGGTTAAACACTGAAGCTTTCTTT. It translates to CSIRQGGLNTEAFF.